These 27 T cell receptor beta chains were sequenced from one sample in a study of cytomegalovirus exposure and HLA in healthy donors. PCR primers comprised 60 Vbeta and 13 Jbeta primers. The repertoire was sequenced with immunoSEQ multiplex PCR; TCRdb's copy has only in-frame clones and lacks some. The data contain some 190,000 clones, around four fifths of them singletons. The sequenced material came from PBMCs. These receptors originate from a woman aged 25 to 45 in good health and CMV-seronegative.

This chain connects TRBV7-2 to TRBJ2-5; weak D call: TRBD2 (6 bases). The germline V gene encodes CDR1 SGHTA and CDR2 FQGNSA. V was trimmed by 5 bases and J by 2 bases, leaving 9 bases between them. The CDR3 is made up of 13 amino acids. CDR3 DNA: TGTGCCAGCAGCAGGACTATACAAGAGACCCAGTACTTC. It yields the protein CASSRTIQETQYF.

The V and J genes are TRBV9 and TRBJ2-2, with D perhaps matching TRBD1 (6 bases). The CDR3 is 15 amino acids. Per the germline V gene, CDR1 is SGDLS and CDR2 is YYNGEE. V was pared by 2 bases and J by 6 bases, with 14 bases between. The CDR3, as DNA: TGTGCCAGCAGCGTTATGGGACACCCGGCCGGGGAGCTGTTTTTT. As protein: CASSVMGHPAGELFF. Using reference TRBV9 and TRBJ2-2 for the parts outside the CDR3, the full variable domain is DSGVTQTPKHLITATGQRVTLRCSPRSGDLSVYWYQQSLDQGLQFLIQYYNGEERAKGNILERFSAQQFPDLHSELNLSSLELGDSALYFCASSVMGHPAGELFFGEGSRLTVL.

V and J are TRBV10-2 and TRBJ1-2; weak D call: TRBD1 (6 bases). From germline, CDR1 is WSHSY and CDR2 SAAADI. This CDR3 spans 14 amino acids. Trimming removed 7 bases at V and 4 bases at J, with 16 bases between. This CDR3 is CASTAGLGAYGYTF. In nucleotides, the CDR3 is TGCGCCAGCACCGCCGGGCTGGGGGCCTATGGCTACACCTTC.

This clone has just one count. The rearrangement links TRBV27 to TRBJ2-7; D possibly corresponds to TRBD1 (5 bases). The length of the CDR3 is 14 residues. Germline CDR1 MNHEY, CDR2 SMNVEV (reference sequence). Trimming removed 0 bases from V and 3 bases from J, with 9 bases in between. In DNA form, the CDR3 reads TGTGCCAGCAGTTTATCTATCCAGGGCTACGAGCAGTACTTC. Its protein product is CASSLSIQGYEQYF.

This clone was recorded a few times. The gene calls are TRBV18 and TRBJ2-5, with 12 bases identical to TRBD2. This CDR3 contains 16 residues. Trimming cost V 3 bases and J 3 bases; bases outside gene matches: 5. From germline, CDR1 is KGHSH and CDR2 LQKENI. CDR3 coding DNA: TGTGCCAGCTCACCCCTCCGACTAGCGGGGGAAGAGACCCAGTACTTC. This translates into CASSPLRLAGEETQYF.

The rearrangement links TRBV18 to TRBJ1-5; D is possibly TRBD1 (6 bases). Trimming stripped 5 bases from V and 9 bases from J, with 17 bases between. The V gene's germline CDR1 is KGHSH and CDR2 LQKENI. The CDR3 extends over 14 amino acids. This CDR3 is CASSEEQGWGPQHF. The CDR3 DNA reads TGTGCCAGCTCAGAGGAACAGGGTTGGGGGCCCCAGCATTTT.

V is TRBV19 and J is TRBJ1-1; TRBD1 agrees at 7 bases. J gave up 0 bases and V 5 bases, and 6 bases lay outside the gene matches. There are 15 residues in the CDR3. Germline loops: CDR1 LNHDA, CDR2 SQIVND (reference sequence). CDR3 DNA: TGTGCCAGTAGTGAAGACAGGGAAGTGAACACTGAAGCTTTCTTT. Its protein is CASSEDREVNTEAFF.

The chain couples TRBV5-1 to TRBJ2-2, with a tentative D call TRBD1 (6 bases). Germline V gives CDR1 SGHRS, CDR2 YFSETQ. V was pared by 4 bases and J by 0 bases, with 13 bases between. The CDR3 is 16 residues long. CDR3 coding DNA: TGCGCCAGCAGCCTGCGGACAGCCTCGAACACCGGGGAGCTGTTTTTT. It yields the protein CASSLRTASNTGELFF.

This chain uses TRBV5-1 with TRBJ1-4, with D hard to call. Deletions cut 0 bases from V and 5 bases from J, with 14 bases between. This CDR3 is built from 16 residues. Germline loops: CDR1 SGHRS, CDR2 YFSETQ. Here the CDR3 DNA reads TGCGCCAGCAGCTTGGAACCACAGAGAAAGAATGAAAAACTGTTTTTT. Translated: CASSLEPQRKNEKLFF.

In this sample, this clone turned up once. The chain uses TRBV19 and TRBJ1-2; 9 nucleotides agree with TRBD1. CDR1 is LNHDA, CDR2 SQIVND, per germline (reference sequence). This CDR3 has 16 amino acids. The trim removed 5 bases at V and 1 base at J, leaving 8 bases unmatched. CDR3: CASSSRRQGVNYGYTF. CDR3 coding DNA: TGTGCCAGTAGTTCCCGGCGACAGGGGGTTAACTATGGCTACACCTTC.

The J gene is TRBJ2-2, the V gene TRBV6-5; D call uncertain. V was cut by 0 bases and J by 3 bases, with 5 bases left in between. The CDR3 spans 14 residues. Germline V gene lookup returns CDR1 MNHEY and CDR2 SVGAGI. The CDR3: CASSYSRYTGELFF. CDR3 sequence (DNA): TGTGCCAGCAGTTACTCGAGATACACCGGGGAGCTGTTTTTT.

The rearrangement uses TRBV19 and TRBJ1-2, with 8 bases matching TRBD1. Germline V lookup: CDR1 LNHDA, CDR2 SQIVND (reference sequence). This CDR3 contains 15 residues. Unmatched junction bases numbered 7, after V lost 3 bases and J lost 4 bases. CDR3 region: CASSIPTGTGYGYTF. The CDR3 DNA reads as TGTGCCAGTAGTATCCCAACCGGGACAGGCTATGGCTACACCTTC. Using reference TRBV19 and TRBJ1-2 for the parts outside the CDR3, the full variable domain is DGGITQSPKYLFRKEGQNVTLSCEQNLNHDAMYWYRQDPGQGLRLIYYSQIVNDFQKGDIAEGYSVSREKKESFPLTVTSAQKNPTAFYLCASSIPTGTGYGYTFGSGTRLTVV.

In nucleotides, the CDR3 is TGTGCCAGCAGCCCCGGGTCTCGAACTGAAGCTTTCTTT. It yields the protein CASSPGSRTEAFF. This sequence joins TRBV6-4 and TRBJ1-1; no clear D. V was shortened by 6 bases and J by 5 bases, with 13 bases between the two germline ends. This CDR3 contains 13 residues. Germline V gene data show CDR1 as MRHNA and CDR2 as SNTAGT.

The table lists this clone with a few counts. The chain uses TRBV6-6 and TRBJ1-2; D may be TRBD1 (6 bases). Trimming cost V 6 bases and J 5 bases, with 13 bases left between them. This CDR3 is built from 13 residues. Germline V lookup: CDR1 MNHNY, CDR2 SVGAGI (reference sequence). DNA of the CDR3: TGTGCCAGCAGAGTACAGGGAGAATATGGCTACACCTTC. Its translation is CASRVQGEYGYTF.

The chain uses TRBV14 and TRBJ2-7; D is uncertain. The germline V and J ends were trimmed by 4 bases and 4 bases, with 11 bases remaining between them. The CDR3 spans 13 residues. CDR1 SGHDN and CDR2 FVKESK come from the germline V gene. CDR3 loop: CASSLQPGYEQYF. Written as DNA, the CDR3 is TGTGCCAGCAGCCTCCAACCGGGTTACGAGCAGTACTTC.

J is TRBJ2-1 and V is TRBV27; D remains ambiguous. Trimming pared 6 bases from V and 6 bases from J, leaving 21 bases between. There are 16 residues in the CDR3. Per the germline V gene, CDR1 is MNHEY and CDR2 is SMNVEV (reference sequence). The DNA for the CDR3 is TGTGCCAGCAGCCGTGGGCGACCCTCGGTTGGCAATGAGCAGTTCTTC. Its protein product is CASSRGRPSVGNEQFF.

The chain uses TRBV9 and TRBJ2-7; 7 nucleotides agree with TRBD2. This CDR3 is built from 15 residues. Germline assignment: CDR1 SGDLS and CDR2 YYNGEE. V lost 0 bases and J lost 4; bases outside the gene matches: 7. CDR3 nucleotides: TGTGCCAGCAGCGTAGGACCCAGCGGGGCTTACGAGCAGTACTTC. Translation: CASSVGPSGAYEQYF. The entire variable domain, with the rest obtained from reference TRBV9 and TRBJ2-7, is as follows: DSGVTQTPKHLITATGQRVTLRCSPRSGDLSVYWYQQSLDQGLQFLIQYYNGEERAKGNILERFSAQQFPDLHSELNLSSLELGDSALYFCASSVGPSGAYEQYFGPGTRLTVT.

This chain's CDR3 is CASSPPSTDLGTQYF. The CDR3 DNA sequence: TGTGCCAGCTCACCACCGTCGACAGACCTAGGGACGCAGTATTTT. V and J are TRBV18 and TRBJ2-3; D is possibly TRBD1 (5 bases). From germline, CDR1 is KGHSH and CDR2 LQKENI. The ends were cut back, 0 bases at V and 9 bases at J, with 16 bases in the middle. This CDR3 has 15 residues.

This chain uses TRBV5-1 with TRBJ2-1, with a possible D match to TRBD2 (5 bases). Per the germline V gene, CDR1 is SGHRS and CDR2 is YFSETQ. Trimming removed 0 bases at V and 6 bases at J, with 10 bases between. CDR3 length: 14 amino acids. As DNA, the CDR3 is TGCGCCAGCAGCTTGGTGGGCGGGCCCAATGAGCAGTTCTTC. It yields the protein CASSLVGGPNEQFF.

The CDR3 nucleotides read TGTGCCAGCAGCCCTCCCGCCAGGGGCACAGATACGCAGTATTTT. Protein sequence: CASSPPARGTDTQYF. The chain uses TRBV11-2 and TRBJ2-3, with D maybe TRBD1 (5 bases). V shed 5 bases and J shed 1 base, with 13 bases lying between them. This CDR3 region has 15 residues. Germline V gene lookup returns CDR1 SGHAT and CDR2 FQNNGV.

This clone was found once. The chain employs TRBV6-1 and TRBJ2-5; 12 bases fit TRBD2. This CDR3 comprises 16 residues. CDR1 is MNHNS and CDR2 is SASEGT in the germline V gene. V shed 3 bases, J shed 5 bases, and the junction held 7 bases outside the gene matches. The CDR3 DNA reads TGTGCCAGCAGTGAGCTAGCGGGGGGGCCACAGGAGACCCAGTACTTC. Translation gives CASSELAGGPQETQYF.

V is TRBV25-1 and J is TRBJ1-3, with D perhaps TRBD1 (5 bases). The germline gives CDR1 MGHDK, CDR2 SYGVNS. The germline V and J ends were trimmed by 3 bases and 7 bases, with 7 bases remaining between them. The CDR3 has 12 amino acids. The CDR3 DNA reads TGTGCCAGCAGTGATGGGGGGAACACCATATATTTT. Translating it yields CASSDGGNTIYF.

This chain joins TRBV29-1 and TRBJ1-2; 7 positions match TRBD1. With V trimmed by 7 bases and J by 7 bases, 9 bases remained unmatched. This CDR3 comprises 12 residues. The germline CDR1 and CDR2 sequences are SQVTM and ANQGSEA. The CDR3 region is CSAGDSLGGYTF. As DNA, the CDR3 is TGCAGCGCCGGGGACAGTTTAGGTGGCTACACCTTC.

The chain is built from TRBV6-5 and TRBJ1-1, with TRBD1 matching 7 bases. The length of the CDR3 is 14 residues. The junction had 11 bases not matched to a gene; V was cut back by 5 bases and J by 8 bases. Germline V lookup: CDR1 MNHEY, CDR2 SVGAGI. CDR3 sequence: CASSREVNRGEAFF. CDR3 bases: TGTGCCAGCAGTCGAGAAGTAAACAGGGGCGAAGCTTTCTTT.

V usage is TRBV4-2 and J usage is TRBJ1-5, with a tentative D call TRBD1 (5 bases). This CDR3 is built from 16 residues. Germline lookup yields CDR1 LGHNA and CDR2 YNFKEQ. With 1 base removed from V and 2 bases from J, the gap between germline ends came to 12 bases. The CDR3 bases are TGTGCCAGCAGCCAAGCTTGGGGGGTTGGCAATCAGCCCCAGCATTTT. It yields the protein CASSQAWGVGNQPQHF.

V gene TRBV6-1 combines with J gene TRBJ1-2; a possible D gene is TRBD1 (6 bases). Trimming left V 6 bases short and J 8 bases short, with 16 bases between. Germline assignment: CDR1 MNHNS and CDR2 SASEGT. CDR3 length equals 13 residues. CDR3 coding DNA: TGTGCCAGCAGGGTGGACAGCTCGGGAGGCTACACCTTC. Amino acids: CASRVDSSGGYTF.

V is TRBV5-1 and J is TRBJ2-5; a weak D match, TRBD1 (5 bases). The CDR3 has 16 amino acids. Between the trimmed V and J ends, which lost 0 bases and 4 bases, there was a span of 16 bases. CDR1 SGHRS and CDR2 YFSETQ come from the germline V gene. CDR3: CASSLARQLVRETQYF. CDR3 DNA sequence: TGCGCCAGCAGCTTGGCGAGACAGTTGGTCAGAGAGACCCAGTACTTC.